The 23 T cell receptor beta chains below were found in one sample sequenced in a study of blood T cells in healthy people across ages. Together with a sample-barcoded 5' primer, a J-beta primer mix was included in a second PCR lasting about 7 to 11 cycles. TCRdb called the 5' RACE reads again in MiXCR, with one record for every CDR3 protein. The profile shows 850,000 or so distinct CDR3 sequences, about 30% of them singletons. The sequenced material came from blood. The receptors were gathered from a woman aged 80 or older in good health.

The V gene is TRBV20-1, the J gene TRBJ1-1; D may be TRBD1 (5 bases). The CDR3 covers 13 residues. Germline CDR1 and CDR2: DFQATT and SNEGSKA (reference sequence). With 6 bases removed from V and 3 bases from J, the gap between germline ends came to 14 bases. CDR3 amino acids: CSAVWGSDTEAFF. The DNA for the CDR3 is TGCAGTGCCGTTTGGGGGTCGGACACTGAAGCTTTCTTT.

V is TRBV20-1 and J is TRBJ2-6, with 7 positions matching TRBD1. Germline trimming cut 2 bases from V and 3 bases from J; bases unmatched to any gene: 4. Germline loops: CDR1 DFQATT, CDR2 SNEGSKA (reference sequence). CDR3 length: 15 amino acids. The CDR3 spells CSARRTGRGANVLTF. The CDR3 DNA reads TGCAGTGCTAGAAGGACAGGACGTGGGGCCAACGTCCTGACTTTC.

This sequence joins TRBV7-2 and TRBJ2-7, with TRBD1 matching over 7 bases. Germline values: CDR1 SGHTA, CDR2 FQGNSA. There are 13 residues in the CDR3. V dropped 3 bases and J dropped 8; count of bases not matched to a gene: 7. Here the CDR3 reads CASSFDRVLQQYF. In DNA, the CDR3 is TGTGCCAGCAGCTTTGACAGGGTCCTTCAGCAGTACTTC.

About this clonotype: This clone may be a read error of a much larger clone one base away. The V call is TRBV9, the J call TRBJ2-7; 12 nucleotides align to TRBD2. With V trimmed by 7 bases and J by 7 bases, 9 bases remained unmatched. Per germline, CDR1 SGDLS and CDR2 YYNGEE. This CDR3 region has 14 residues. The CDR3 nucleotides are TGTGCCAGCCAACTAGCGGGGGGCACCAATGAGCAGTACTTC. This sequence encodes CASQLAGGTNEQYF.

This clonotype was recorded once. The chain combines TRBV7-9 with TRBJ2-5, with TRBD1 matching over 7 bases. The germline V gene has CDR1 SEHNR and CDR2 FQNEAQ (reference sequence). V gave up 6 bases and J gave up 5 bases; unmatched junction bases: 15. This CDR3 has 16 residues. CDR3 coding DNA: TGTGCCAGCAGTTTCCAGGGTCTCAGGGGGTGTGAGACCCAGTACTTC. It is translated as CASSFQGLRGCETQYF. The full variable domain, completed using reference TRBV7-9 and TRBJ2-5, is DTGVSQNPRHKITKRGQNVTFRCDPISEHNRLYWYRQTLGQGPEFLTYFQNEAQLEKSRLLSDRFSAERPKGSFSTLEIQRTEQGDSAMYLCASSFQGLRGCETQYFGPGTRLLVL.

The genes are TRBV3-1 and TRBJ2-1; possible D gene TRBD2, 6 bases. CDR3 size: 15 residues. Germline V CDR1 and CDR2: LGHDT, YNNKEL (reference sequence). V gave up 1 base and J gave up 7 bases, with 14 bases separating them. The CDR3: CASSQVARGGNEQFF. The CDR3 region has the DNA TGTGCCAGCAGCCAAGTGGCTAGGGGAGGAAATGAGCAGTTCTTC.

This clonotype has ten or more counts. This chain's CDR3 is CASSSTGGRNEQYF. CDR3 in DNA: TGTGCCAGCAGTTCGACAGGGGGCAGGAACGAGCAGTACTTC. The chain couples TRBV6-6 to TRBJ2-7, with 10 bases identical to TRBD1. The CDR3 spans 14 residues. The V gene's germline CDR1 is MNHNY and CDR2 SVGAGI (reference sequence). V lost 4 bases and J lost 5; bases outside the gene matches: 5.

In its sample, this clonotype was seen many times. The chain joins TRBV7-2 to TRBJ2-5; unclear D gene. The CDR3 totals 14 residues. V was trimmed by 5 bases and J by 2 bases, leaving 12 bases between them. In germline, CDR1 is SGHTA, CDR2 FQGNSA. The CDR3 DNA follows: TGTGCCAGCAGCATACAGAGCAATCAAGAGACCCAGTACTTC. Translating it yields CASSIQSNQETQYF.

V usage is TRBV3-1 and J usage is TRBJ2-5, with unresolved D. CDR3 length equals 15 residues. The V gene lost 1 base and the J gene lost 4 bases, with 13 bases spanning the gap. The germline CDR1 and CDR2 sequences are LGHDT and YNNKEL (reference sequence). This CDR3 reads CASSQGYPGGETQYF. CDR3 nucleotides: TGTGCCAGCAGCCAAGGGTATCCGGGCGGAGAGACCCAGTACTTC.

This clonotype was seen ten or more times. The chain has TRBV12-3 or TRBV12-4 and TRBJ2-4; no clear D gene. The germline V and J ends were trimmed by 7 bases and 6 bases, with 10 bases remaining between them. The CDR3 is made up of 12 amino acids. The DNA for the CDR3 is TGTGCCAGCACCCGGGCTCCAAACATTCAGTACTTC. It translates to CASTRAPNIQYF.

Concerning this clonotype itself: A much larger clone differs from this one at a single base, so this may be a read error. This chain links TRBV6-5 with TRBJ1-1, with 8 bases matching TRBD1. The CDR3 contains 14 residues. The germline V gene has CDR1 MNHEY and CDR2 SVGAGI. The CDR3 bases are TGTGCCGGCAGTCCAGGACAGGGTAGTTCAAAAGCTTTCTTT. Protein: CAGSPGQGSSKAFF.

This clonotype was detected ten times or more. The rearrangement links TRBV5-4 to TRBJ2-1, with 7 positions matching TRBD2. V lost 4 bases, J lost 2 bases, and 9 bases stayed unmatched. Germline CDR1 SGHNT, CDR2 YYREEE (reference sequence). The CDR3 consists of 16 residues. CDR3 protein: CASSPIAGLTYNEQFF. The CDR3 DNA reads as TGTGCCAGCAGCCCGATAGCGGGTTTGACCTACAATGAGCAGTTCTTC.

This clonotype was found a few times. It may be a read error: a sequence one base away is much more abundant. The chain joins TRBV7-9 to TRBJ2-7; 14 bases line up with TRBD2. The V and J ends lost 2 bases and 0 bases, in that order; junction bases with no gene match: 12. The CDR3 is made up of 20 amino acids. In germline, CDR1 is SEHNR, CDR2 FQNEAQ (reference sequence). In nucleotides, the CDR3 is TGTGCCAGCAGCTTAAGAGACCGACCGGGACTAGCGGGGGACTCCTACGAGCAGTACTTC. It specifies CASSLRDRPGLAGDSYEQYF.

The chain links TRBV7-6 to TRBJ2-5; weak D call: TRBD1 (5 bases). There are 16 residues in the CDR3. Germline CDR1 SGHVS, CDR2 FNYEAQ. V was clipped by 0 bases and J by 4 bases, with 15 bases between them. The CDR3, as DNA: TGTGCCAGCAGCTTAGCGGGGCTCGTGGGCCCAGAGACCCAGTACTTC. Protein: CASSLAGLVGPETQYF. Full variable domain (remainder filled in from reference TRBV7-6 and TRBJ2-5): GAGVSQSPRYKVTKRGQDVALRCDPISGHVSLYWYRQALGQGPEFLTYFNYEAQQDKSGLPNDRFSAERPEGSISTLTIQRTEQRDSAMYRCASSLAGLVGPETQYFGPGTRLLVL.

V gene TRBV12-3 or TRBV12-4 combines with J gene TRBJ2-3; D uncertain. V lost 2 bases and J lost 2, with 8 bases in between. The CDR3 is 14 amino acids. As DNA, the CDR3 is TGTGCCAGCAGTTTAAACCCAACCACAGATACGCAGTATTTT. This encodes CASSLNPTTDTQYF.

This clonotype was detected many times. This chain links TRBV7-2 with TRBJ1-1; TRBD1 is a possible D gene (5 bases). Per the germline V gene, CDR1 is SGHTA and CDR2 is FQGNSA. This CDR3 region has 15 residues. V was clipped by 5 bases and J by 0 bases, with 13 bases between them. In DNA form, the CDR3 reads TGTGCCAGCAGCCCCTCTGGGGGGGTGAACACTGAAGCTTTCTTT. Its translation is CASSPSGGVNTEAFF.

A note on this clonotype: Since no conserved phenylalanine or tryptophan closes the CDR3, a read error is the likely cause. No DNA is shown, since the ends of the CDR3 on it are uncertain; the CDR3 is the one TCRdb lists. This chain connects TRBV6-6 to TRBJ2-4; the listed D gene, TRBD1, was not tested against the DNA. A total of 16 residues make up the CDR3, ends included. CDR1 is MNHNY and CDR2 is SVGAGI in the germline V gene (reference sequence). CDR3 amino acids: CASSHRPRGPKTFSTS.

This clonotype appeared a few times. The chain has TRBV7-7 and TRBJ2-5; D unclear. Trimming pared 1 base from V and 6 bases from J, leaving 12 bases between. This CDR3 spans 14 amino acids. Germline CDR1 and CDR2: SSHAT and FNYEAQ (reference sequence). This chain's CDR3 is CASSLEAREKTQYF. CDR3 bases: TGTGCCAGCAGCTTAGAGGCAAGAGAGAAGACCCAGTACTTC.

The sample holds one count of this clonotype. The V call is TRBV2, the J call TRBJ2-7, with TRBD1 matching over 9 bases. The ends lost 0 bases at V and 2 bases at J; junction bases unmatched: 5. The CDR3 is 16 amino acids. CDR1 and CDR2 from the germline V gene are SNHLY and FYNNEI. CDR3 residues: CASSEALRTGAYEQYF. The CDR3 DNA follows: TGTGCCAGCAGTGAAGCGCTTAGGACAGGGGCCTACGAGCAGTACTTC.

The J gene is TRBJ2-3, the V gene TRBV20-1; the D gene is possibly TRBD1 (7 bases). V lost 4 bases and J 1 base, leaving 15 bases between the germline ends. Germline CDR1 reads DFQATT; CDR2 reads SNEGSKA (reference sequence). This CDR3 has 15 amino acids. The CDR3 DNA reads TGCAGTGCTAATCGACAGGGAGGCGGCACAGATACGCAGTATTTT. Amino acids: CSANRQGGGTDTQYF.

This clonotype was seen many times. V gene TRBV9 combines with J gene TRBJ2-7; TRBD1 agrees at 8 bases. V was pared by 3 bases and J by 3 bases, with 17 bases of the junction left unmatched. Germline CDR1 and CDR2: SGDLS and YYNGEE. This CDR3 region has 18 residues. Here the CDR3 reads CASSAGVGFAGGGYEQYF. The CDR3 nucleotides read TGTGCCAGCAGCGCAGGGGTGGGTTTCGCAGGGGGCGGCTACGAGCAGTACTTC.

A word on this clonotype: At one end the junction does not follow the germline gene, possibly because of a read error. The J gene is TRBJ2-5, the V gene TRBV4-2, with 7 bases aligning to TRBD1. Germline V gene data show CDR1 as LGHNA and CDR2 as YNFKEQ. This CDR3 spans 17 amino acids. The CDR3 coding sequence is TGTGCCAGCAGCCAAGGGACAGGAGGCGTCTCCTACAATGAGCCGTTCTTC. Protein product: CASSQGTGGVSYNEPFF.

The chain couples TRBV12-3 or TRBV12-4 to TRBJ1-3, with D maybe TRBD1 (5 bases). V was trimmed by 7 bases and J by 1 base, leaving 11 bases between them. The CDR3 has 14 residues. CDR3 sequence: CASTVGGSGNTIYF. Here the CDR3 DNA reads TGTGCCAGCACCGTTGGGGGTTCTGGAAACACCATATATTTT.